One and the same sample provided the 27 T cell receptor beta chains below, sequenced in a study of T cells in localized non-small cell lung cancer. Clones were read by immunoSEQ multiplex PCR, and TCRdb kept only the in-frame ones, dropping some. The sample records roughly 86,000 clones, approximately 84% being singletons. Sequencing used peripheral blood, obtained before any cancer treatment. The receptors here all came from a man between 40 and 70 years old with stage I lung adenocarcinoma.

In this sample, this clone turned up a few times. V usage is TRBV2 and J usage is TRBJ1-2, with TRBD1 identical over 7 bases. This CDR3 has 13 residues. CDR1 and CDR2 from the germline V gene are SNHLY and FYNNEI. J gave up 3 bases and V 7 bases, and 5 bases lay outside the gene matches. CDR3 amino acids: CASTGDSYYGYTF. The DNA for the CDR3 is TGTGCCAGCACTGGGGACAGCTACTATGGCTACACCTTC.

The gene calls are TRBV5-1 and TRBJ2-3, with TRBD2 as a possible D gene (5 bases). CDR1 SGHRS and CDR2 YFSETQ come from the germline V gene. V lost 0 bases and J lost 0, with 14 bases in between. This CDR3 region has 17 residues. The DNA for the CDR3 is TGCGCCAGCAGCTTGGAAGGCGGGCAACTTAGCACAGATACGCAGTATTTT. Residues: CASSLEGGQLSTDTQYF. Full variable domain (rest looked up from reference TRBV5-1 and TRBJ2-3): KAGVTQTPRYLIKTRGQQVTLSCSPISGHRSVSWYQQTPGQGLQFLFEYFSETQRNKGNFPGRFSGRQFSNSRSEMNVSTLELGDSALYLCASSLEGGQLSTDTQYFGPGTRLTVL.

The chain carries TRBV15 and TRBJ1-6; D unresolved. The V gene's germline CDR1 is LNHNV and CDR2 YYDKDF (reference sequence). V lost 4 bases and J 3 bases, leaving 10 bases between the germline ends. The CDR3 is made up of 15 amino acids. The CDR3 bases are TGTGCCACCAGCATTCGGACGGTCTATAATTCACCCCTCCACTTT. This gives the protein CATSIRTVYNSPLHF.

The CDR3 region is CASSARGGPTGELFF. CDR3 in DNA: TGTGCCAGCAGCGCGCGGGGGGGCCCCACCGGGGAGCTGTTTTTT. J is TRBJ2-2 and V is TRBV7-9; 9 nucleotides agree with TRBD2. The CDR3 loop spans 15 amino acids. Looked up from germline, CDR1 is SEHNR and CDR2 is FQNEAQ (reference sequence). J was trimmed by 4 bases and V by 5 bases; bases with no gene match: 5.

The CDR3 protein is CASSDGGGGTPLHF. Written as DNA, the CDR3 is TGTGCCAGCAGCGATGGGGGAGGGGGGACACCCCTCCACTTT. The chain combines TRBV9 with TRBJ1-6, with TRBD1 as a possible D gene (6 bases). The CDR3 has 14 amino acids. Trimming shortened V by 3 bases and J by 11 bases, and 15 bases separated the two germline ends. The germline gives CDR1 SGDLS, CDR2 YYNGEE.

CDR3 DNA: TGTGCCATCAGTAGGGATGGGTACAATGAGCAGTTCTTC. Translated, it gives CAISRDGYNEQFF. The chain uses TRBV10-3 and TRBJ2-1, with D uncertain. This CDR3 has 13 residues. Germline V lookup: CDR1 ENHRY, CDR2 SYGVKD. Trimming removed 5 bases from V and 4 bases from J, with 9 bases in between.

CDR3 in amino acids: CASSLTTGGETQYF. The CDR3 nucleotides are TGTGCCAGCAGCTTAACCACAGGGGGAGAGACCCAGTACTTC. The genes are TRBV7-2 and TRBJ2-5; TRBD1 matches 8 bases. V gave up 2 bases and J gave up 4 bases; unmatched junction bases: 3. Germline lookup yields CDR1 SGHTA and CDR2 FQGNSA. This CDR3 comprises 14 residues.

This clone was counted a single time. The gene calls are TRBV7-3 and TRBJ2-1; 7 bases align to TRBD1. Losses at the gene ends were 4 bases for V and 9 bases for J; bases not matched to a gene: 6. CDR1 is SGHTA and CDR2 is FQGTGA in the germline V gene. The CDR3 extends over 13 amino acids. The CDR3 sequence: CASSSTPGGEQFF. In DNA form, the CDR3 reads TGTGCCAGCAGCTCGACTCCAGGGGGTGAGCAGTTCTTC.

The DNA for the CDR3 is TGTGCCAGCAGCTTGGATAGTTACTCCTACGAGCAGTACTTC. Translating it yields CASSLDSYSYEQYF. The chain employs TRBV7-3 and TRBJ2-7; D gene ambiguous. The V end was cut by 3 bases, the J end by 0 bases, with 9 bases between. The CDR3 covers 14 residues. In germline, CDR1 is SGHTA, CDR2 FQGTGA.

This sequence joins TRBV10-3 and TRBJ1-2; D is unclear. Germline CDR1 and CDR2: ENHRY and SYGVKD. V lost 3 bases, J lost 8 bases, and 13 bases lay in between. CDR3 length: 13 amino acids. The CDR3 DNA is TGTGCCATCAGTGACAGGCCCCCATTAGGCTACACCTTC. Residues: CAISDRPPLGYTF.

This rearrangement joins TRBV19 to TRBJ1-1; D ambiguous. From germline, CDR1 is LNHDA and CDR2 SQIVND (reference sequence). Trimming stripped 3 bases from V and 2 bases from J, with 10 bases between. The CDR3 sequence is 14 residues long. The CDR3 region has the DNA TGTGCCAGTAGTATTTACACGGTCAACACTGAAGCTTTCTTT. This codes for CASSIYTVNTEAFF.

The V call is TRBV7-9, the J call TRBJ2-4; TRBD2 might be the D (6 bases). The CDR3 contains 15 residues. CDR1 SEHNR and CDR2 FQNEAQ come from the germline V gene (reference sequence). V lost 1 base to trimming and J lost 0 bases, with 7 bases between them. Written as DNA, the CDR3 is TGTGCCAGCAGCTTAGGGGGACTAGCCAAAAACATTCAGTACTTC. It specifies CASSLGGLAKNIQYF. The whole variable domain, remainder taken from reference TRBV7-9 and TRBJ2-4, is DTGVSQNPRHKITKRGQNVTFRCDPISEHNRLYWYRQTLGQGPEFLTYFQNEAQLEKSRLLSDRFSAERPKGSFSTLEIQRTEQGDSAMYLCASSLGGLAKNIQYFGAGTRLSVL.

CDR3 nucleotide sequence: TGCGCCAGCAGTGAGAGAATGGGCGAGACCCAGTACTTC. It specifies CASSERMGETQYF. This chain joins TRBV10-1 and TRBJ2-5; D unclear. CDR3 size: 13 residues. The V and J ends lost 2 bases and 5 bases respectively, with 9 bases between them. The germline CDR1 and CDR2 sequences are WNHNN and SYGVQD (reference sequence).

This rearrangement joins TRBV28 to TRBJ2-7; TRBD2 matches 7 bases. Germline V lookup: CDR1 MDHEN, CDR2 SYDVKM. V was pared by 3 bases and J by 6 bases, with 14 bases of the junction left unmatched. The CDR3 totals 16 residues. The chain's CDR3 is CASSLVFTSGIGEQYF. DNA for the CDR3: TGTGCCAGCAGTTTGGTCTTTACGAGCGGGATCGGCGAGCAGTACTTC.

CDR3 protein: CASSASGTGARGYTF. CDR3 in DNA: TGCGCCAGCAGTGCCTCCGGGACAGGGGCTCGGGGCTACACCTTC. This sequence joins TRBV10-2 and TRBJ1-2, with TRBD1 identical over 10 bases. Germline trimming cut 4 bases from V and 8 bases from J; bases unmatched to any gene: 10. The CDR3 totals 15 residues. Germline lookup yields CDR1 WSHSY and CDR2 SAAADI.

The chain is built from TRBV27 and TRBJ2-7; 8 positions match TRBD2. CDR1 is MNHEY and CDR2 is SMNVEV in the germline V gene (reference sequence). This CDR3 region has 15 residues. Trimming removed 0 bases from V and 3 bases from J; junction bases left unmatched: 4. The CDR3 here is CASSLSGGGNYEQYF. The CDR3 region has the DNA TGTGCCAGCAGTTTATCAGGCGGGGGGAACTACGAGCAGTACTTC.

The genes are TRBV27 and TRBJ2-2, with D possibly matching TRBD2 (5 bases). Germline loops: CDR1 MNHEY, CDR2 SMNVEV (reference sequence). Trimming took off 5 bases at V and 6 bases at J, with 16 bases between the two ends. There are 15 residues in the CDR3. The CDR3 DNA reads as TGTGCCAGCAGTCCCCGGATGTACGGGGCCGGGGAGCTGTTTTTT. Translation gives CASSPRMYGAGELFF.

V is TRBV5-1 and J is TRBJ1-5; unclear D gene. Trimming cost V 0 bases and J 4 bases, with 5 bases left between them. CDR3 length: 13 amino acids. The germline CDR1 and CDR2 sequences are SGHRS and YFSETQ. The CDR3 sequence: CASSLDGNQPQHF. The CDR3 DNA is TGCGCCAGCAGCTTGGACGGGAATCAGCCCCAGCATTTT. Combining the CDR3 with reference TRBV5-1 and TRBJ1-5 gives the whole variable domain KAGVTQTPRYLIKTRGQQVTLSCSPISGHRSVSWYQQTPGQGLQFLFEYFSETQRNKGNFPGRFSGRQFSNSRSEMNVSTLELGDSALYLCASSLDGNQPQHFGDGTRLSIL.

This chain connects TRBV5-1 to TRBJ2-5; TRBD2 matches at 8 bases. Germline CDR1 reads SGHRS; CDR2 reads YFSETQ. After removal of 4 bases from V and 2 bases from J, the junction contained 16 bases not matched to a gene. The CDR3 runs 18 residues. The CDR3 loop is CASSPSRRGASEQETQYF. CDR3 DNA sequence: TGCGCCAGCAGCCCATCGAGGCGGGGGGCTAGCGAACAAGAGACCCAGTACTTC.

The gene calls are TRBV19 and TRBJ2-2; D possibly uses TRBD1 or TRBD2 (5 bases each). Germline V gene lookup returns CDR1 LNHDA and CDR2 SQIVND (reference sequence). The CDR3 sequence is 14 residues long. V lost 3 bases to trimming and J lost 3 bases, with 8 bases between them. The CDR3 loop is CASSIGTYTGELFF. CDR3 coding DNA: TGTGCCAGTAGTATTGGGACCTACACCGGGGAGCTGTTTTTT.

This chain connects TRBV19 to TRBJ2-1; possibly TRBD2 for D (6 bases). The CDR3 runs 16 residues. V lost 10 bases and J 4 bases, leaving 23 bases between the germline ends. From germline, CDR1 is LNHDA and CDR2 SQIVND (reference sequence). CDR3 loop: CATHRLGSSNYNEQFF. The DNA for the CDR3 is TGTGCCACACACAGACTAGGATCATCCAATTACAATGAGCAGTTCTTC.

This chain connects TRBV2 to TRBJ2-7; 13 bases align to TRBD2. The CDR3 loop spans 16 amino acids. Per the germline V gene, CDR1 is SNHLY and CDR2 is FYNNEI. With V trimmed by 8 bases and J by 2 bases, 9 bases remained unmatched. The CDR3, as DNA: TGTGCCAGCGGTCCGACTAGCGGGAGGTTAACCTACGAGCAGTACTTC. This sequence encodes CASGPTSGRLTYEQYF.

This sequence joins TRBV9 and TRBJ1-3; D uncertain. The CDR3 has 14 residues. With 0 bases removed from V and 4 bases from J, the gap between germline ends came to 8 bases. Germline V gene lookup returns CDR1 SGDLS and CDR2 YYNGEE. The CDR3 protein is CASSVDQRGNTIYF. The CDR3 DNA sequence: TGTGCCAGCAGCGTAGATCAGAGGGGAAACACCATATATTTT.

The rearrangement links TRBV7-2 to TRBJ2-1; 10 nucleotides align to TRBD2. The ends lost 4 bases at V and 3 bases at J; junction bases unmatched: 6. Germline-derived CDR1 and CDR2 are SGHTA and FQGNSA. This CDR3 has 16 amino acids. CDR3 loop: CASSSRTSGIYNEQFF. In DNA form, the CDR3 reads TGTGCCAGCAGCTCCCGGACTAGCGGAATCTACAATGAGCAGTTCTTC.

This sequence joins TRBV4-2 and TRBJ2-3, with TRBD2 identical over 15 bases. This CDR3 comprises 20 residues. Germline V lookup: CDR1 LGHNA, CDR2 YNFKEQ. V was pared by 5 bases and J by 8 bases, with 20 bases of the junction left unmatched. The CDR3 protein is CASSFGLAGGPGSGQPTQYF. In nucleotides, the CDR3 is TGTGCCAGCAGCTTCGGACTAGCGGGAGGGCCCGGAAGTGGACAGCCTACGCAGTATTTT.

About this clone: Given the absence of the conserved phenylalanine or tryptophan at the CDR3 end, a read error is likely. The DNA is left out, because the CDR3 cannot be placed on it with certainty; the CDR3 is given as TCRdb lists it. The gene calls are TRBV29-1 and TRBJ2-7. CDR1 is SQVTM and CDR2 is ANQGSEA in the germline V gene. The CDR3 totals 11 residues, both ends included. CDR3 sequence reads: CSVLGGGRMVI.

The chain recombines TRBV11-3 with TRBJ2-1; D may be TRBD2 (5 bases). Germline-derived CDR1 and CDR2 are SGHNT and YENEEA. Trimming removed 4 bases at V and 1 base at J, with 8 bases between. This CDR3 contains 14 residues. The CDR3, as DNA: TGTGCCAGCAGCTCAACTAGTTCCTACAATGAGCAGTTCTTC. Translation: CASSSTSSYNEQFF.